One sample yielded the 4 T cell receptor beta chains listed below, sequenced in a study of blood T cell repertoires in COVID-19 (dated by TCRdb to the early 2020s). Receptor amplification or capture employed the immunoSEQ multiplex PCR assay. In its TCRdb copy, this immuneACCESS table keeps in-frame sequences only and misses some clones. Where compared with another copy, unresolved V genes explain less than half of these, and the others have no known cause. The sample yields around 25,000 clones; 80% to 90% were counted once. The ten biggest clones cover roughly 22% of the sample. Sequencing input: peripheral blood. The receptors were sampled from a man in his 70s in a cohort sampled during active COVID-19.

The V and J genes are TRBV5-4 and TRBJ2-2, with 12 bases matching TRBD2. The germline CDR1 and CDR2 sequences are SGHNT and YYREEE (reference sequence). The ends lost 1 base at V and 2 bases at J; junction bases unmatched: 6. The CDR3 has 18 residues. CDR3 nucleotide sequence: TGTGCCAGCAGCTTGCTGGTACTAGCGGGAGGAAACACCGGGGAGCTGTTTTTT. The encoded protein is CASSLLVLAGGNTGELFF. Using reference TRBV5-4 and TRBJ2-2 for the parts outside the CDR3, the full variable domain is ETGVTQSPTHLIKTRGQQVTLRCSSQSGHNTVSWYQQALGQGPQFIFQYYREEENGRGNFPPRFSGLQFPNYSSELNVNALELDDSALYLCASSLLVLAGGNTGELFFGEGSRLTVL.

Written as DNA, the CDR3 is TGTGCCAGCAGTCAATGGGGGCGGGACGAGCAGTACTTC. Translating it yields CASSQWGRDEQYF. The chain carries TRBV27 and TRBJ2-7; D possibly corresponds to TRBD1 (6 bases). Germline CDR1 MNHEY, CDR2 SMNVEV (reference sequence). The CDR3 spans 13 residues. The ends were cut back, 5 bases at V and 5 bases at J, with 13 bases in the middle.

CDR3 coding DNA: TGTGCCAGCAGTGACTCAGACAGGCTCAATCAGCCCCAGCATTTT. Protein: CASSDSDRLNQPQHF. V and J are TRBV7-9 and TRBJ1-5; a weak D match, TRBD1 (6 bases). The V gene's germline CDR1 is SEHNR and CDR2 FQNEAQ (reference sequence). The CDR3 has 15 amino acids. Between the trimmed V and J ends, which lost 6 bases and 3 bases, there was a span of 15 bases.

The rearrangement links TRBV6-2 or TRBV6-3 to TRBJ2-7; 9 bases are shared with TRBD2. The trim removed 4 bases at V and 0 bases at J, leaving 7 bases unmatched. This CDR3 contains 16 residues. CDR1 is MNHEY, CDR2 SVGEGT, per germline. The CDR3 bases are TGTGCCAGCAGTTCGACTAGCGGAGGAACCTCCTACGAGCAGTACTTC. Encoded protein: CASSSTSGGTSYEQYF.